This T cell receptor (beta chain) was captured in a study of CD4 T cells in relation to SARS-CoV-2 and coronaviruses. Comments on this clone: Its antigen remains unknown.

Unexposed donor CD4+ T cells date from about 2011-2018, before the COVID-19 pandemic. CD4+ T cells were isolated from the cells after nine to eleven days of culture. Profiled with immunoSEQ multiplex PCR; TCRdb holds only in-frame clones, not every one. The sample contains some 22,000 clones, about 71% of which appear only once. V shed 3 bases, J shed 4 bases, and the junction held 6 bases outside the gene matches. The germline V gene encodes CDR1 ENHRY and CDR2 SYGVKD. This CDR3 is built from 17 residues. This chain uses TRBV10-3 with TRBJ2-3; 14 bases are a match to TRBD2. Sequencing used CD4+ T cells from PBMCs, cultured in vitro. The TCR was taken from a human donor in good health. The DNA of the CDR3 is TGTGCCATCAGTGACTCTCCGACTAGCGGGGGGGCAGATACGCAGTATTTT. Translating it yields CAISDSPTSGGADTQYF.